A selection of T cell receptor beta chains follows, all from one sample in a study of CD4 T cells in relation to SARS-CoV-2 and coronaviruses. These receptors have no identified antigens. Measured with immunoSEQ multiplex PCR; TCRdb has only the in-frame clones, and not every one. The sample includes under 25,000 clones, 75% to 85% seen only once; the top ten take approximately 13%. The sample taken for sequencing was CD4+ T cells from PBMCs, cultured in vitro. These receptors were obtained from a human donor in good health. CDR3s include the opening cysteine and the closing phenylalanine or tryptophan. Fields, in order: J gene, clone size, D gene, V gene, CDR3 DNA, CDR3 protein. D genes are given only for firm matches. Some rows mark clone size as missing; the rest say once, few, many or name a class of expanded clone.

TRBJ2-2 NA NA TRBV5-4 TGTGCCAGCAGCTTTAGCACCGGGGAGCTGTTTTTT CASSFSTGELFF
TRBJ1-6 few NA TRBV11-2 TGTGCCAGCAGCTTAGATAGGGGGTCACCCCTCCACTTT CASSLDRGSPLHF
TRBJ1-5 medium-sized NA TRBV19 TGTGCCAGCAGTCCTGATGGCAGCAAATATAGCAATCAGCCCCAGCATTTT CASSPDGSKYSNQPQHF
TRBJ2-1 NA NA TRBV24-1 TGTGCCACCAGTGATTTGCTCGACGTTGGGGTCTATGAGCAGTTCTTC CATSDLLDVGVYEQFF
TRBJ1-2 NA NA TRBV5-4 TGTGCCAGCAGCTTGTGGGGTAATCCCGGGGGCGCGAATGGCTACACCTTC CASSLWGNPGGANGYTF
TRBJ2-3 NA TRBD2 TRBV19 TGTGCCAGTAGTATTGGAAAAGCGGGAGTGACAGATACGCAGTATTTT CASSIGKAGVTDTQYF
TRBJ2-7 NA NA TRBV28 TGTGCCAGCCGTAGCGCAGGTAGCTCCTACGAGCAGTACTTC CASRSAGSSYEQYF
TRBJ1-2 few NA TRBV12-3/TRBV12-4 TGTGCCAGCAGCTCCGACAACTATGGCTACACCTTC CASSSDNYGYTF
TRBJ1-2 NA NA TRBV7-8 TGTGCCAGCAGCTTAAAGACACCATATGGCTACACCTTC CASSLKTPYGYTF
TRBJ1-1 NA NA TRBV3-1/TRBV3-2 TGTGCCAGCAGCCAAGAGGAGGCGGGAGCTTTCTTT CASSQEEAGAFF
TRBJ2-7 once TRBD2 TRBV3-1/TRBV3-2 TGTGCCAGCAGCCAAGGGCGGGGGAACTACGAGCAGTACTTC CASSQGRGNYEQYF
TRBJ1-4 NA NA TRBV18 TGTGCCAGCTCACCTAGTGGGGCGGCTAATGAAAAACTGTTTTTT CASSPSGAANEKLFF
TRBJ2-1 NA TRBD2 TRBV6-4 TGTGCCAGCAGCGTTTTTGGCGGGAGAGGTAATGAGCAGTTCTTC CASSVFGGRGNEQFF
TRBJ2-1 NA TRBD2 TRBV28 TGTGCCAGCAACCCGGTAGCGGGGTACAATGAGCAGTTCTTC CASNPVAGYNEQFF
TRBJ2-7 NA NA TRBV7-9 TGTGCCAGCAGCTTAGAGGGGGGGCGCGGGTACAACGAGCAGTACTTC CASSLEGGRGYNEQYF
TRBJ2-2 NA NA TRBV6-5 TGTGCCAGCAGTTACTCGGCCCGCGGGGAGCTGTTTTTT CASSYSARGELFF
TRBJ2-6 NA NA TRBV4-1 TGCGCCAGCAGCCAAGATGTCCCAGACTCTGGGGCCAACGTCCTGACTTTC CASSQDVPDSGANVLTF
TRBJ1-5 NA NA TRBV4-1 TGCGCCAGCAGCCAAGATACAGGGAAAGGGGATCAGCCCCAGCATTTT CASSQDTGKGDQPQHF
TRBJ1-1 NA TRBD1 TRBV30 TGTGCCAGTTCAGGGGGCCGTAGGAACACTGAAGCTTTCTTT CASSGGRRNTEAFF
TRBJ2-3 NA NA TRBV10-2 TGCGCCAGCAGTATAACGTCTACAGATACGCAGTATTTT CASSITSTDTQYF
TRBJ2-2 NA NA TRBV14 TGTGCCAGCAGCCGTCGGTCGGTTGACACCGGGGAGCTGTTTTTT CASSRRSVDTGELFF
TRBJ2-5 NA NA TRBV12-3/TRBV12-4 TGTGCCAGCAGCCCAGGGCCTCAAGAGACCCAGTACTTC CASSPGPQETQYF
TRBJ1-2 NA NA TRBV15 TGTGCCACCAGCAGAGATGGTGCGGGGGGCGCGGACTATGGCTACACCTTC CATSRDGAGGADYGYTF
TRBJ1-3 NA TRBD1 TRBV9 TGTGCCAGCAGCCCATCACAGGGGGCTGGAAACACCATATATTTT CASSPSQGAGNTIYF
TRBJ2-5 NA TRBD1 TRBV24-1 TGTGCCACCAGTGAAAGTAGGACAGGGGAAATCATTGGAAAGACCCAGTACTTC CATSESRTGEIIGKTQYF
TRBJ2-3 few NA TRBV28 TGTGCCAGCAGTATACAGGGTGCAGATACGCAGTATTTT CASSIQGADTQYF
TRBJ2-3 few NA TRBV11-3 TGTGCCAGCAGCTTAACGTCCTTTTCCAGCACAGATACGCAGTATTTT CASSLTSFSSTDTQYF
TRBJ2-3 NA TRBD2 TRBV24-1 TGTGCCACCAGTGATTCGGCGTACTCTAGCGGGGAAAGCACAGATACGCAGTATTTT CATSDSAYSSGESTDTQYF
TRBJ2-3 NA TRBD1 TRBV10-3 TGTGCCATCAGAGCCGACAGGGTTTCAGATACGCAGTATTTT CAIRADRVSDTQYF